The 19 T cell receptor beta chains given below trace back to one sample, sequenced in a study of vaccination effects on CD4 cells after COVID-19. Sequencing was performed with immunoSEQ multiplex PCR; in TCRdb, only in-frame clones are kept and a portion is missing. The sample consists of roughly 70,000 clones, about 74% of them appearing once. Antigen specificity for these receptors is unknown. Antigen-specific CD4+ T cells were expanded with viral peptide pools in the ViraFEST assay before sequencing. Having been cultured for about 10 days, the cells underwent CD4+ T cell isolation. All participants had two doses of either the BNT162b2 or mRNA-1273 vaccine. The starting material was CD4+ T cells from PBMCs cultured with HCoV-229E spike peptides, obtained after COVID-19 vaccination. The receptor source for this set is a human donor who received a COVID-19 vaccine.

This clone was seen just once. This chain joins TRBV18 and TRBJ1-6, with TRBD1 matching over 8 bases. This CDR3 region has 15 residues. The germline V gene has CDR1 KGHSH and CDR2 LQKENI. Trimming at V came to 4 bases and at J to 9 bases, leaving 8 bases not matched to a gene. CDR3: CASSLTGTGASPLHF. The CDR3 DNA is TGTGCCAGCTCACTAACCGGGACAGGAGCTTCACCCCTCCACTTT.

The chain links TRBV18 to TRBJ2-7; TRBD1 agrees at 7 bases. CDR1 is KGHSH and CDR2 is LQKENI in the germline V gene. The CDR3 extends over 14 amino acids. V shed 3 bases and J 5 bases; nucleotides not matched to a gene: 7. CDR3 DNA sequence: TGTGCCAGCTCACCTAATACAGGGGCCAACGAGCAGTACGTC. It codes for CASSPNTGANEQYV.

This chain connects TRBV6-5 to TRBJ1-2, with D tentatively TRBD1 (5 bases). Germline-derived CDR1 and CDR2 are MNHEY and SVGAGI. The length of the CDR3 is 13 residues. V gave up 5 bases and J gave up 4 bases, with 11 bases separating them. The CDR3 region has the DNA TGTGCCAGCAGTCACAGGATACTCTATGGCTACACCTTC. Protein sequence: CASSHRILYGYTF.

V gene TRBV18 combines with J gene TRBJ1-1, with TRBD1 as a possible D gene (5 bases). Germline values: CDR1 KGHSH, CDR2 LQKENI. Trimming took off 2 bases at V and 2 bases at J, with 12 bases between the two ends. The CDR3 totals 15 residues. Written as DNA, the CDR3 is TGTGCCAGCTCACCAACCGCGACAGCTAACACTGAAGCTTTCTTT. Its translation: CASSPTATANTEAFF.

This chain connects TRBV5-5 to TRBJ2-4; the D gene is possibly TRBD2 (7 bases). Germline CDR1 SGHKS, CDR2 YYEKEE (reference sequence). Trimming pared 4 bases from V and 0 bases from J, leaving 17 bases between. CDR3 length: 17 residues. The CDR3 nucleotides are TGTGCCAGCAGCCCGATTTCAGGGGAGGGAGCCAAAAACATTCAGTACTTC. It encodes CASSPISGEGAKNIQYF.

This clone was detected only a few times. CDR3 region: CASSQDTGGNQPQHF. The CDR3, as DNA: TGTGCCAGCAGCCAAGACACAGGGGGCAATCAGCCCCAGCATTTT. The V and J genes are TRBV3-1 (or the pseudogene TRBV3-2) and TRBJ1-5; 7 nucleotides align to TRBD1. The V segment lost 0 bases and the J segment 2 bases; nucleotides outside the gene matches: 1. The CDR3 runs 15 residues. Germline V gene data show CDR1 as LGHDT and CDR2 as YNNKEL (reference sequence).

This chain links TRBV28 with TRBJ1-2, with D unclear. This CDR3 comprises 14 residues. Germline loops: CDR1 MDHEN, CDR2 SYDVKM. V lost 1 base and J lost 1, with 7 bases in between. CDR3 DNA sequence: TGTGCCAGCAGTTTATACACCTTTAACTATGGCTACACCTTC. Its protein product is CASSLYTFNYGYTF.

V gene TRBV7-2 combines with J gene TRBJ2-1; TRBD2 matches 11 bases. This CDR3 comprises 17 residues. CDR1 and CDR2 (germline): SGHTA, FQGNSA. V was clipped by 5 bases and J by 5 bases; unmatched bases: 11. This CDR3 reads CASSDSGGAPQHNEQFF. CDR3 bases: TGTGCCAGCAGCGATAGCGGGGGGGCCCCCCAACACAATGAGCAGTTCTTC.

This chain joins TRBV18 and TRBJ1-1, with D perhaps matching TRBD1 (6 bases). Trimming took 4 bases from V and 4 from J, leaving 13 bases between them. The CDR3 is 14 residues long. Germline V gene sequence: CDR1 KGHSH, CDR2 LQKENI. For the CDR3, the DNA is TGTGCCAGCTCACTAACGGGACAACTCACTGAAGCTTTCTTT. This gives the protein CASSLTGQLTEAFF.

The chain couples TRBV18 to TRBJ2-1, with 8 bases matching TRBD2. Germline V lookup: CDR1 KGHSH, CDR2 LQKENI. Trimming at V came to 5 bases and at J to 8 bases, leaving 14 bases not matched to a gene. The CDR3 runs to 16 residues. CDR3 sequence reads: CASSYRSGVLRDEQFF. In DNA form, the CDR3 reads TGTGCCAGCTCATATCGTAGCGGGGTTCTCAGGGATGAGCAGTTCTTC.

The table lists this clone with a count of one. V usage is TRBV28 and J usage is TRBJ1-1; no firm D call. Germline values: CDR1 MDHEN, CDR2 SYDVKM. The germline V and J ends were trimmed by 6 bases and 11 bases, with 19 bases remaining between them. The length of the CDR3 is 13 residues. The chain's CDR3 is CASSPMERDSAFF. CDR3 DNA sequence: TGTGCCAGCAGCCCAATGGAGAGGGATTCGGCTTTCTTT.

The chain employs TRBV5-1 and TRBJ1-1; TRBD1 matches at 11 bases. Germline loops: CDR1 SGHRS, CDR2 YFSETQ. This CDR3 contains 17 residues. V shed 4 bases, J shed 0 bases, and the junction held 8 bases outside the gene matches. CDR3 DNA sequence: TGCGCCAGCAGCGCGTGGACAGGGGGCTTGATGAACACTGAAGCTTTCTTT. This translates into CASSAWTGGLMNTEAFF.

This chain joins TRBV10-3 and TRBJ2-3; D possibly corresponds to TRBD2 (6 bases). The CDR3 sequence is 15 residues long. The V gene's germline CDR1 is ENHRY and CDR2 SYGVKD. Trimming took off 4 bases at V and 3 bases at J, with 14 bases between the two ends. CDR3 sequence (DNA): TGTGCCATCAGTGGCTCGGTAGCGGCAACAGATACGCAGTATTTT. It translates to CAISGSVAATDTQYF.

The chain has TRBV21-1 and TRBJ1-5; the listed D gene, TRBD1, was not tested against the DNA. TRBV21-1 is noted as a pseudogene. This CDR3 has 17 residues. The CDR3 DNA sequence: TGTGCCAGCAGCAAATTTAGGAGCAGGGTAGGCAATCAGCCCCAGCATTTT. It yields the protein CASSKFRSRVGNQPQHF.

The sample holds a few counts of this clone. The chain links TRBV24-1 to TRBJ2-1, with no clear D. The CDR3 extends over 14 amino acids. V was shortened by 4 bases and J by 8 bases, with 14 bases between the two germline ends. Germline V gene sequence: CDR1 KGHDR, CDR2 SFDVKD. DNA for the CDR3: TGTGCCACCAGTGACCCCGGGTTGCGCGATGAGCAGTTCTTC. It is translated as CATSDPGLRDEQFF.

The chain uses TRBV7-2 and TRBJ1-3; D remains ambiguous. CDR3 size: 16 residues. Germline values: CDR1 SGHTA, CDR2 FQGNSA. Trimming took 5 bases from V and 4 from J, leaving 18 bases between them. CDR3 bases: TGTGCCAGCAGCCCCGACCGATGGGTCGCCGGAAACACCATATATTTT. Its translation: CASSPDRWVAGNTIYF. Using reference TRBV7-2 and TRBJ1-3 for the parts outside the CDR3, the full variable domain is GAGVSQSPSNKVTEKGKDVELRCDPISGHTALYWYRQSLGQGLEFLIYFQGNSAPDKSGLPSDRFSAERTGGSVSTLTIQRTQQEDSAVYLCASSPDRWVAGNTIYFGEGSWLTVV.

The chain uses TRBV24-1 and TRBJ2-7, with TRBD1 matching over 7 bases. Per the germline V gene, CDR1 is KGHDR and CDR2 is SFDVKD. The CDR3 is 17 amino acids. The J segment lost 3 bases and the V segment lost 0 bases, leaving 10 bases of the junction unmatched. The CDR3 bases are TGTGCCACCAGTGATTTGCCCGACAGGGAGAGGGGCTACGAGCAGTACGTC. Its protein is CATSDLPDRERGYEQYV.

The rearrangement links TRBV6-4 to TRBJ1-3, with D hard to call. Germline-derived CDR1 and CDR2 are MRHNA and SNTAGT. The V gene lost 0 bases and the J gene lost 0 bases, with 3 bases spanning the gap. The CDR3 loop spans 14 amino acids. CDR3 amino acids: CASSDSNSGNTIYF. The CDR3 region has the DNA TGTGCCAGCAGTGACTCTAACTCTGGAAACACCATATATTTT.

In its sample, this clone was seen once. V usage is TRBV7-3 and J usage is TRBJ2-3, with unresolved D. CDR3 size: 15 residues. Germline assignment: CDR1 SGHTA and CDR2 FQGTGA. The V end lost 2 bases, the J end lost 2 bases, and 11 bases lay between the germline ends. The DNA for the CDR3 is TGTGCCAGCAGCTTATGGGGTGCTTTCACAGATACGCAGTATTTT. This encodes CASSLWGAFTDTQYF.